This TCR beta chain stems from a study of blood T cell repertoires in COVID-19 (dated by TCRdb to the early 2020s). For context, the study as a whole: The collaborator samples originated in the United States, Italy and Spain and spanned the acute and convalescent phases of COVID-19. The prospective study material was composed of cDNA or gDNA derived from T cells, B-cell-depleted T cells, or PBMCs. Deeply sampled blood TCRbeta repertoires from subjects exposed to, actively infected with, or recovered from COVID-19 were included in the dataset. The repertoires were made available in a free public database intended to serve as a resource for research on the immune response to SARS-CoV-2. Samples came from the ongoing ImmuneRACE study (first 160 participants) plus 1,254 subjects from 6 global collaborators. The sample metadata nearly always contained a de-identified subject ID, COVID-19 status, age in years and sex. Where available, HLA class I and class II types were obtained from metadata supplied by the sample provider rather than from assay-based typing.

TCRbeta CDR3 regions were amplified from genomic DNA by means of the immunoSEQ Assay, a bias-controlled multiplex PCR. The study's own analysis went as follows. The number of nucleated cells in each sample was estimated from the amplification of reference gene primers within the assay. To quantify the absolute abundance of each unique TCRbeta CDR3 rearrangement, sequence reads were collapsed and filtered. For each sample, productive Simpson clonality was calculated as the square root of Simpson's diversity index across productive rearrangements. TCRdb mirrors the immuneACCESS table, restricted to in-frame sequences. Some clones are absent from its copies; in checked studies, under half trace to an unresolved V gene, and the reason for the others is unknown. V, J and clone size derive from that table, while D and trimming were established from the DNA sequence. Counted in this sample were approximately 100,000 clones; roughly 80% of them appeared once. 20% to 25% of the sample rests with the top ten.

The CDR3 covers 14 residues, taking in both the cysteine and the phenylalanine. The read is trimmed to its CDR3 DNA, 42 bases read in frame from base 1. V and J are truncated by 3 bases and 6 bases respectively, leaving an intervening sequence of 12 bases. CDR1 and CDR2, per the germline V gene, are SGHAT and FQNNGV. This clone was found once. The specificity of this receptor is unknown. Nothing much larger sits one base from this clone, and base qualities are not available. Overall results and qualifications from the work: The amount of clinical and demographic metadata varied by source and participant and was provided uncurated.

The collaborating institutions used their own protocols to collect whole blood in K2EDTA tubes. For TCRbeta analysis, collaborators shipped samples in one of three forms: frozen whole blood, isolated PBMCs, or DNA extracted from either of those sample types. This chain is built from TRBV11-2 and TRBJ1-5; the D gene cannot be named for sure. This TCR was sampled from a man in his sixties or seventies with active or convalescent COVID-19. The sample comprised peripheral blood. The CDR3 is CASSFGSGGQPQHF. The base sequence is TGTGCCAGCAGCTTCGGCTCGGGAGGTCAGCCCCAGCATTTT.